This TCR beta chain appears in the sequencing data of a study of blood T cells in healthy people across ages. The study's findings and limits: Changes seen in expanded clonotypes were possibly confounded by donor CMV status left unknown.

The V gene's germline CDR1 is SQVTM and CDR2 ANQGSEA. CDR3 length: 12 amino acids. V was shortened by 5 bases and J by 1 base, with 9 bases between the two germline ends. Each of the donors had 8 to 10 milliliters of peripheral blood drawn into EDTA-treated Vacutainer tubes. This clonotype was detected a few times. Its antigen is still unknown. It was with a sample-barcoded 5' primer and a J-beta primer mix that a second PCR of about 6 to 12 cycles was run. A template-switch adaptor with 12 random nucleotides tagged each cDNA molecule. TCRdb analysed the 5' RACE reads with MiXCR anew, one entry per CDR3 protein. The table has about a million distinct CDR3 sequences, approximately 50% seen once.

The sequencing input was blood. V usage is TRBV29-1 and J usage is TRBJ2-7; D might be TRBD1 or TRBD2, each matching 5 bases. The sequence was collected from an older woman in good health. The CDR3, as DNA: TGCAGCGTTTTCGAGGGGTCCTACGAGCAGTACTTC. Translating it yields CSVFEGSYEQYF.